This T cell receptor beta chain comes out of a study of T cell repertoires in cytomegalovirus infection. Looking at the study overall: From public TCR beta signatures came an indication of both CMV infection and matching HLA type.

Notes on this clonotype: Its cognate antigen is unknown.

Study-wide results and limits: Public TCR beta family frequency separated CMV-and-HLA carriers, including in an independent cohort.

Each CDR3 protein is one row after TCRdb ran MiXCR on the reads. This table has some 920,000 distinct CDR3 sequences, around 32% appearing once. This specimen was cultured CD8+ T cells from PBMCs, taken from culture after CMV antigen stimulation. The origin of this receptor is a human donor in good health (CMV status not recorded). Some clones in this sample may be carry-over from other donors' samples.

CDR3 in amino acids: CASSLSQGWPEKLFF. Here the CDR3 DNA reads TGTGCCAGCAGTTTAAGTCAGGGGTGGCCTGAAAAACTGTTTTTT. This chain uses TRBV12-3 or TRBV12-4 with TRBJ1-4, with D tentatively TRBD1 (6 bases). This CDR3 has 15 amino acids. Trimming took off 2 bases at V and 7 bases at J, with 14 bases between the two ends.